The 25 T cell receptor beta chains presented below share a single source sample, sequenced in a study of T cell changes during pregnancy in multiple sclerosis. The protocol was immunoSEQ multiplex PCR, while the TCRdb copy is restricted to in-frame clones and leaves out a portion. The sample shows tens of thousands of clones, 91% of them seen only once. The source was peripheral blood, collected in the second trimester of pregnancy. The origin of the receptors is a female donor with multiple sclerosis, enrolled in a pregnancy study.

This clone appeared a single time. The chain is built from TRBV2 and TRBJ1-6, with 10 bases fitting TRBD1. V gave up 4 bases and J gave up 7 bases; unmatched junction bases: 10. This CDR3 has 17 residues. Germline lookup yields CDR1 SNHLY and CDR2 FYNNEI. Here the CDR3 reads CASSAPRGQGRNSPLHF. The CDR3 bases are TGTGCCAGCAGTGCCCCGCGGGGACAGGGGAGGAATTCACCCCTCCACTTT.

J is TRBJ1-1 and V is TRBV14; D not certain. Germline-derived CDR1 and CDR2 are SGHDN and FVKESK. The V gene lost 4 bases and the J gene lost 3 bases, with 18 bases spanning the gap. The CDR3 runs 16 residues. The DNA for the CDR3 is TGTGCCAGCAGCCGCAGGTCCCAAAATACTCACACTGAAGCTTTCTTT. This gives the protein CASSRRSQNTHTEAFF.

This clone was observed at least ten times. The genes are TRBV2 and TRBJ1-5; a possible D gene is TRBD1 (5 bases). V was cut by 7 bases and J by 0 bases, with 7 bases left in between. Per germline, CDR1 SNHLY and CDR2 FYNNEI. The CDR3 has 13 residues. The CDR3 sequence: CASKGNSNQPQHF. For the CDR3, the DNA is TGTGCCAGCAAGGGGAATAGCAATCAGCCCCAGCATTTT.

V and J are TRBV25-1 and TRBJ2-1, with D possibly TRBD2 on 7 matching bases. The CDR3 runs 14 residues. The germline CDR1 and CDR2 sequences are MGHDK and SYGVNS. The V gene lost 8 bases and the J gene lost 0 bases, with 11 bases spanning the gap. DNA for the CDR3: TGTGCCAGCGTACGGGGGGCCTCCTACAATGAGCAGTTCTTC. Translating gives CASVRGASYNEQFF.

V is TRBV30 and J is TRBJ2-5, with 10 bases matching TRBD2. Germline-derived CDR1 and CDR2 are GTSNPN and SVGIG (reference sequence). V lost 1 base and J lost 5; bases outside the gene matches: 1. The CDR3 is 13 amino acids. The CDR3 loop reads CAWSEAGGETQYF. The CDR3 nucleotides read TGTGCCTGGAGTGAAGCGGGGGGGGAGACCCAGTACTTC. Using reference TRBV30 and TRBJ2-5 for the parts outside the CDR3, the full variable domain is SQTIHQWPATLVQPVGSPLSLECTVEGTSNPNLYWYRQAAGRGLQLLFYSVGIGQISSEVPQNLSASRPQDRQFILSSKKLLLSDSGFYLCAWSEAGGETQYFGPGTRLLVL.

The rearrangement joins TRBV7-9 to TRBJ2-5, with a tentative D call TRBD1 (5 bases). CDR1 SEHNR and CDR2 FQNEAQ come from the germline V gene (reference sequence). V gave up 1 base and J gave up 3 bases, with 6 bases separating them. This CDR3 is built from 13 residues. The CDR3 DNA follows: TGTGCCAGCAGCTTAGTAGGGGAAGAGACCCAGTACTTC. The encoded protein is CASSLVGEETQYF.

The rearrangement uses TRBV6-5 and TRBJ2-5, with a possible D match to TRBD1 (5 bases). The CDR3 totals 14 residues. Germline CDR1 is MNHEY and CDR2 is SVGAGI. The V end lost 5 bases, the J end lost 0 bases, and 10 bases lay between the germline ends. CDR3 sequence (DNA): TGTGCCAGCAGTCACGACAGTTACCAAGAGACCCAGTACTTC. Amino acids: CASSHDSYQETQYF.

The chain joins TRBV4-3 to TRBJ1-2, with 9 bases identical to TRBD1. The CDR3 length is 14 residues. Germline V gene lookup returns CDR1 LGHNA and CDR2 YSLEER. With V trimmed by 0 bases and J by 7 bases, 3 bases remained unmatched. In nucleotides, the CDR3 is TGCGCCAGCAGCCAAGATCGACAGGGGGTTGGCTACACCTTC. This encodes CASSQDRQGVGYTF.

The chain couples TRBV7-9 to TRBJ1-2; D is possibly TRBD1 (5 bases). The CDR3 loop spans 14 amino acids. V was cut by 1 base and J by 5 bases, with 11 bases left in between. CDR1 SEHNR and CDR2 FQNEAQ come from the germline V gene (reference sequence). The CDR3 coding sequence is TGTGCCAGCAGCTTAGAGGCAGGGATGTATGGCTACACCTTC. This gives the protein CASSLEAGMYGYTF.

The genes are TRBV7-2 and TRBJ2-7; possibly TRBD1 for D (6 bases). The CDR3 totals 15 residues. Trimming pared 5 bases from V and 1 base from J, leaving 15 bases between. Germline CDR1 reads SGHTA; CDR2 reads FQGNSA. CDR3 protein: CASSGNRVWSYEQYF. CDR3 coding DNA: TGTGCCAGCAGCGGCAACAGGGTATGGTCCTACGAGCAGTACTTC.

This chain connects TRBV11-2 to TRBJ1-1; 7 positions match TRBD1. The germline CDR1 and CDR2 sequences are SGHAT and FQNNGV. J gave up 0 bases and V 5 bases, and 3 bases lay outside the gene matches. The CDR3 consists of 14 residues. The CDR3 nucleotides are TGTGCCAGCAGCGGGGGACAGCTGAACACTGAAGCTTTCTTT. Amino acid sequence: CASSGGQLNTEAFF.

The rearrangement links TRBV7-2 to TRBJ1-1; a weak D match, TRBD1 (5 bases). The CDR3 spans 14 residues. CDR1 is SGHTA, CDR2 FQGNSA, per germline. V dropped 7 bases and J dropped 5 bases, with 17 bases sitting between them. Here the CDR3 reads CASTSPGGGTEAFF. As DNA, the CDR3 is TGTGCCAGCACCTCCCCCGGGGGTGGGACTGAAGCTTTCTTT.

This chain's CDR3 is CASSLLSSLTDTQYF. DNA for the CDR3: TGTGCCAGCAGCTTACTGAGTAGTCTCACAGATACGCAGTATTTT. The gene calls are TRBV7-8 and TRBJ2-3; no clear D gene. V lost 2 bases and J lost 2, with 11 bases in between. Germline CDR1 SGHVS, CDR2 FQNEAQ. This CDR3 comprises 15 residues. Looking up the rest from reference TRBV7-8 and TRBJ2-3 gives the full variable domain: GAGVSQSPRYKVAKRGQDVALRCDPISGHVSLFWYQQALGQGPEFLTYFQNEAQLDKSGLPSDRFFAERPEGSVSTLKIQRTQQEDSAVYLCASSLLSSLTDTQYFGPGTRLTVL.

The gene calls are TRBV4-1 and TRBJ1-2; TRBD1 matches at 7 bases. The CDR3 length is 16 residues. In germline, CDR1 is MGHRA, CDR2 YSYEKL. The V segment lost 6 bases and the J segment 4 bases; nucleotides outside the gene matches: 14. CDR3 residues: CASSRSTGTIAYGYTF. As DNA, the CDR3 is TGCGCCAGCAGTCGATCGACAGGGACCATCGCCTATGGCTACACCTTC.

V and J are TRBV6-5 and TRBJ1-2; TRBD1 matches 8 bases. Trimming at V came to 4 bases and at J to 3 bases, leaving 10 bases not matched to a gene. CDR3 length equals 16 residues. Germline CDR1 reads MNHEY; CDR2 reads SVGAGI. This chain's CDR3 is CASSLTLGTGYYGYTF. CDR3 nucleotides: TGTGCCAGCAGTTTAACCTTAGGGACAGGTTACTATGGCTACACCTTC.

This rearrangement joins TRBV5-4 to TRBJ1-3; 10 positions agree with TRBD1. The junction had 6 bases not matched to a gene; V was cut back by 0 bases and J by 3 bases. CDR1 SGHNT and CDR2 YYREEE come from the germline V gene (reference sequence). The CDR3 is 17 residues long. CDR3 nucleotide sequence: TGTGCCAGCAGCTTGGGGGCCGGACAGGGGGTTGGAAACACCATATATTTT. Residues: CASSLGAGQGVGNTIYF. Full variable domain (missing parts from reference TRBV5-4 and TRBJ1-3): ETGVTQSPTHLIKTRGQQVTLRCSSQSGHNTVSWYQQALGQGPQFIFQYYREEENGRGNFPPRFSGLQFPNYSSELNVNALELDDSALYLCASSLGAGQGVGNTIYFGEGSWLTVV.

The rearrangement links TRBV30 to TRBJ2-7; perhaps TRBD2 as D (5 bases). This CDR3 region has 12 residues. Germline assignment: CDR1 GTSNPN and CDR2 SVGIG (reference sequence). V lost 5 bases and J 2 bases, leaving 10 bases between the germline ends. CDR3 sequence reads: CAWGSGTYEQYF. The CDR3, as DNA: TGTGCCTGGGGGAGCGGAACCTACGAGCAGTACTTC.

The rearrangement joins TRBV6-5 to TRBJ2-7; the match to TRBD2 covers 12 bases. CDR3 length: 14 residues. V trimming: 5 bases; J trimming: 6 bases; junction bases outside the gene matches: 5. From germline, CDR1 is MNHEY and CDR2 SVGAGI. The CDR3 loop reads CASSTLAGGSEQYF. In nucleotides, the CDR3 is TGTGCCAGCAGTACCCTAGCGGGGGGGTCCGAGCAGTACTTC.

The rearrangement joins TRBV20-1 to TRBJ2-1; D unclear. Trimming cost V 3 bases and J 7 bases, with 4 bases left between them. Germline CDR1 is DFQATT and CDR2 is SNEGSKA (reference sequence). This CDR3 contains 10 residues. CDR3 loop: CSARENEQFF. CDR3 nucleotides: TGCAGTGCTAGGGAGAATGAGCAGTTCTTC.

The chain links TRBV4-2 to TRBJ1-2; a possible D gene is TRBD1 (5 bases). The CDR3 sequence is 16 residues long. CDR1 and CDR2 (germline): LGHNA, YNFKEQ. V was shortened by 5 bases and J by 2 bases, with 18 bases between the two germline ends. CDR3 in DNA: TGTGCCAGCAGCACTCCCGTGACAGCTTTGAACTATGGCTACACCTTC. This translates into CASSTPVTALNYGYTF.

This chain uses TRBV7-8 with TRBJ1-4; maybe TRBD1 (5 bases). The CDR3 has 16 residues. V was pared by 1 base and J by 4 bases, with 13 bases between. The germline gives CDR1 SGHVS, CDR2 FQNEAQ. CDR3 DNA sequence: TGTGCCAGCAGCTTAGTCGGCAGGGATCATAATGAAAAACTGTTTTTT. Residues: CASSLVGRDHNEKLFF. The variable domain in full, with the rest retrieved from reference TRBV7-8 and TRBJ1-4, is GAGVSQSPRYKVAKRGQDVALRCDPISGHVSLFWYQQALGQGPEFLTYFQNEAQLDKSGLPSDRFFAERPEGSVSTLKIQRTQQEDSAVYLCASSLVGRDHNEKLFFGSGTQLSVL.

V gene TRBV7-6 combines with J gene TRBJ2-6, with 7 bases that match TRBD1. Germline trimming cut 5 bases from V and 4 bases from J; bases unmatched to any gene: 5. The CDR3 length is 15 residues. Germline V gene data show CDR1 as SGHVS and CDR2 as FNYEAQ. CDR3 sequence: CASSPVGGGANVLTF. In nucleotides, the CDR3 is TGTGCCAGCAGCCCTGTAGGGGGCGGGGCCAACGTCCTGACTTTC.

The CDR3 region has the DNA TGTGCCAGCAGCGCTGCCCCGATAGCGGGACTAGCGGGGGGGGGTAACCAAGAGACCCAGTACTTC. It yields the protein CASSAAPIAGLAGGGNQETQYF. The chain has TRBV9 and TRBJ2-5; 16 bases agree with TRBD2. This CDR3 comprises 22 residues. Germline CDR1 is SGDLS and CDR2 is YYNGEE. Losses at the gene ends were 3 bases for V and 0 bases for J; bases not matched to a gene: 17.

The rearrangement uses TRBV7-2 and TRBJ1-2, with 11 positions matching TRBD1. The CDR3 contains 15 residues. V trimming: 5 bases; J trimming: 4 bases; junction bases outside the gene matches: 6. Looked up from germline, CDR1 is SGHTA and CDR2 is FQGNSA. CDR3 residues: CASSPGQGVIYGYTF. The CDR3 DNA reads TGTGCCAGCAGCCCGGGACAGGGGGTAATCTATGGCTACACCTTC.

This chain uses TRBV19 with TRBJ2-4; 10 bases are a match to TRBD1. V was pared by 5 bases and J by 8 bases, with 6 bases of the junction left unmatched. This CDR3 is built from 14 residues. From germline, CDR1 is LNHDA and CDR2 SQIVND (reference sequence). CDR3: CASSLDRGLDIQYF. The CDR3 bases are TGTGCCAGTAGTCTCGACAGGGGGCTGGACATTCAGTACTTC.